This is a list of T cell receptor beta chains from one sample in a study of T cells in tumors after PD-1 blockade. The table came from immunoSEQ multiplex PCR; TCRdb's copy has only in-frame clones and leaves some out. The sample consists of 14,000 to 15,000 clones, roughly four fifths of them appearing once. The sample in question was PBMCs, obtained after anti-PD-1 treatment. The receptor source for this set is a human donor with basal cell carcinoma. CDR3s include the opening cysteine and the closing phenylalanine or tryptophan. D genes are given only for firm matches. Clone size is stated in some rows and not others, as once, few, many or a class when expanded.

J gene: TRBJ2-6
D gene: -
V gene: TRBV11-3
clone size: -
CDR3 DNA: TGTGCCAGCAGCTTATCATTTGGCTCTTCCGGGGCCAACGTCCTGACTTTC
CDR3 protein: CASSLSFGSSGANVLTF

J gene: TRBJ2-4
D gene: TRBD2
V gene: TRBV5-4
clone size: -
CDR3 DNA: TGTGCCAGCAGCGCCGACTCGAGCGGGGTAGCCAAAAACATTCAGTACTTC
CDR3 protein: CASSADSSGVAKNIQYF

J gene: TRBJ2-3
D gene: TRBD2
V gene: TRBV6-5
clone size: -
CDR3 DNA: TGTGCCAGCAGTTTAGCGGGGAGCACAGATACGCAGTATTTT
CDR3 protein: CASSLAGSTDTQYF

J gene: TRBJ2-1
D gene: -
V gene: TRBV2
clone size: -
CDR3 DNA: TGTGCCTGCTGTTATGGGGGGGCGCGGGTGGGGAGCTCCTACAATGAGCAGTTCTTC
CDR3 protein: CACCYGGARVGSSYNEQFF

J gene: TRBJ2-5
D gene: TRBD2
V gene: TRBV19
clone size: -
CDR3 DNA: TGTGCCACTAGCGGGAGCGGACAAGAGACCCAGTACTTC
CDR3 protein: CATSGSGQETQYF

J gene: TRBJ1-6
D gene: -
V gene: TRBV4-2
clone size: -
CDR3 DNA: TGTGCCAGCAGCCTAGCTTCGGCAGAGGGGCCCCGTAGGCTCCACTTT
CDR3 protein: CASSLASAEGPRRLHF

J gene: TRBJ2-6
D gene: -
V gene: TRBV28
clone size: -
CDR3 DNA: TGTGCCAGCAGTCCTCCCTCGGGCTCTGGGGCCAACGTCCTGACTTTC
CDR3 protein: CASSPPSGSGANVLTF

J gene: TRBJ2-1
D gene: TRBD2
V gene: TRBV24-1
clone size: -
CDR3 DNA: TGTGCCACCAGTCATCCATTAGCGGGAGACTCCTACAATGAGCAGTTCTTC
CDR3 protein: CATSHPLAGDSYNEQFF

J gene: TRBJ2-5
D gene: -
V gene: TRBV25-1
clone size: -
CDR3 DNA: TGTGCCAGCAGTGAATCCGTGGACAGTACCCAAGAGACCCAGTACTTC
CDR3 protein: CASSESVDSTQETQYF

J gene: TRBJ2-5
D gene: TRBD2
V gene: TRBV9
clone size: once
CDR3 DNA: TGTGCCAGCACCCCTGGTCTAGCGGGGGAAGAGACCCAGTACTTC
CDR3 protein: CASTPGLAGEETQYF

J gene: TRBJ2-1
D gene: TRBD2
V gene: TRBV15
clone size: -
CDR3 DNA: TGTGCCACCAGCGGCGTCGGGGGGGTCAATGAGCAGTTCTTC
CDR3 protein: CATSGVGGVNEQFF

J gene: TRBJ2-1
D gene: TRBD2
V gene: TRBV30
clone size: -
CDR3 DNA: TGTGCTCTAGTGGGGACTAGCGGTTACAATGAGCAGTTCTTC
CDR3 protein: CALVGTSGYNEQFF

J gene: TRBJ1-2
D gene: TRBD1
V gene: TRBV7-9
clone size: -
CDR3 DNA: TGTGCCAGCAGCACCCGGACAGGGGTTGCCTATGGCTACACCTTC
CDR3 protein: CASSTRTGVAYGYTF

J gene: TRBJ2-7
D gene: -
V gene: TRBV3-1/TRBV3-2
clone size: -
CDR3 DNA: TGTGCCAGCAGCCAATTCGGCTACGAGCAGTACTTC
CDR3 protein: CASSQFGYEQYF

J gene: TRBJ1-5
D gene: TRBD1
V gene: TRBV28
clone size: -
CDR3 DNA: TGTGCCAGCAGCCTGGGACAGTTCGGTCAGCCCCAGCATTTT
CDR3 protein: CASSLGQFGQPQHF

J gene: TRBJ2-7
D gene: TRBD1
V gene: TRBV27
clone size: -
CDR3 DNA: TGTGCCAGCAGTTTGGTGGGCAGGGGGTACGAGCAGTACTTC
CDR3 protein: CASSLVGRGYEQYF

J gene: TRBJ1-2
D gene: -
V gene: TRBV4-3
clone size: -
CDR3 DNA: TGCGCCAGCAGCCAAGACCCCATTCCTCGGGGGGGCGATGGCTACACCTTC
CDR3 protein: CASSQDPIPRGGDGYTF

J gene: TRBJ2-4
D gene: -
V gene: TRBV19
clone size: -
CDR3 DNA: TGTGCCAGTAGTTCGGCTGTACAGACCCTAGCCAAAAACATTCAGTACTTC
CDR3 protein: CASSSAVQTLAKNIQYF

J gene: TRBJ2-3
D gene: -
V gene: TRBV7-5
clone size: -
CDR3 DNA: TGTGTCAGAAGCTTCCCAGGACTAGCCGGGGGGAAGTTAGCAGATACGCAGTATTTT
CDR3 protein: CVRSFPGLAGGKLADTQYF

J gene: TRBJ1-5
D gene: -
V gene: TRBV27
clone size: few
CDR3 DNA: TGTGCCAGCAGTTTTCGTGGGGGTAGCAATCAGCCCCAGCATTTT
CDR3 protein: CASSFRGGSNQPQHF

J gene: TRBJ2-7
D gene: TRBD1
V gene: TRBV15
clone size: -
CDR3 DNA: TGTGCCACCAGCAGAGCGACGGGACAGGCCGGCTACGAGCAGTACTTC
CDR3 protein: CATSRATGQAGYEQYF

J gene: TRBJ1-1
D gene: -
V gene: TRBV18
clone size: -
CDR3 DNA: TGTGCCAGCTCACCGGCGCCGCTCACTGAAGCTTTCTTT
CDR3 protein: CASSPAPLTEAFF

J gene: TRBJ2-1
D gene: TRBD2
V gene: TRBV5-1
clone size: few
CDR3 DNA: TGCGCCAGCAGCCTCGGGACTAGCGGGAGCTTCTTACATGAGCAGTTCTTC
CDR3 protein: CASSLGTSGSFLHEQFF

J gene: TRBJ2-7
D gene: -
V gene: TRBV7-6
clone size: -
CDR3 DNA: TGTGCCAGCAGCTTCGACCACACCCACGAGCAGTACTTC
CDR3 protein: CASSFDHTHEQYF

J gene: TRBJ2-1
D gene: TRBD2
V gene: TRBV10-3
clone size: -
CDR3 DNA: TGTGCCATCAGTGACCGGGGACTAGCGGGAGCGGATGAGCAGTTCTTC
CDR3 protein: CAISDRGLAGADEQFF

J gene: TRBJ2-5
D gene: -
V gene: TRBV18
clone size: once
CDR3 DNA: TGTGCCAGCTCACCAAAGGAGACCCAGTACTTC
CDR3 protein: CASSPKETQYF

J gene: TRBJ2-3
D gene: -
V gene: TRBV20-1
clone size: -
CDR3 DNA: TGCAGTGCTAGCCGGGTAGATACGCAGTATTTT
CDR3 protein: CSASRVDTQYF

J gene: TRBJ2-1
D gene: TRBD2
V gene: TRBV2
clone size: -
CDR3 DNA: TGTCCCAGCCGTGACGGGGGGGCGCGGGTGGGGAGCTCCTACAATGAGCAGTTCTTC
CDR3 protein: CPSRDGGARVGSSYNEQFF

J gene: TRBJ1-3
D gene: -
V gene: TRBV7-2
clone size: few
CDR3 DNA: TGTGCCAGCAGCTTTTACAGCTCTGGAAACACCATATATTTT
CDR3 protein: CASSFYSSGNTIYF

J gene: TRBJ2-1
D gene: TRBD1
V gene: TRBV7-2
clone size: -
CDR3 DNA: TGTGCCAGCAGCGAGACAGGGGGCGCGGATGAGCAGTTCTTC
CDR3 protein: CASSETGGADEQFF

J gene: TRBJ2-5
D gene: -
V gene: TRBV5-1
clone size: -
CDR3 DNA: TGCGCCAGCAGCTTGTTACTGGATGGGGAGACCCAGTACTTC
CDR3 protein: CASSLLLDGETQYF

J gene: TRBJ2-5
D gene: TRBD2
V gene: TRBV7-2
clone size: few
CDR3 DNA: TGTGCCAGCAGCTTAGCTGGGACTAGCGGGGGGGGCCAAGAGACCCAGTACTTC
CDR3 protein: CASSLAGTSGGGQETQYF

J gene: TRBJ2-4
D gene: -
V gene: TRBV5-6
clone size: -
CDR3 DNA: TGTGCCAGCAGCCCACCCTACACGGTAAAATCAAGGGGAAACATTCAGTACTTC
CDR3 protein: CASSPPYTVKSRGNIQYF

J gene: TRBJ2-7
D gene: -
V gene: TRBV9
clone size: -
CDR3 DNA: TGTGCCAGCAGCGTAGAGGTCGGGTCGGGCTACGAGCAGTACTTC
CDR3 protein: CASSVEVGSGYEQYF

J gene: TRBJ2-5
D gene: -
V gene: TRBV7-2
clone size: -
CDR3 DNA: TGTGCCAGCAGCTTGGGGGGAGTAAGGCCCCAGTACTTC
CDR3 protein: CASSLGGVRPQYF